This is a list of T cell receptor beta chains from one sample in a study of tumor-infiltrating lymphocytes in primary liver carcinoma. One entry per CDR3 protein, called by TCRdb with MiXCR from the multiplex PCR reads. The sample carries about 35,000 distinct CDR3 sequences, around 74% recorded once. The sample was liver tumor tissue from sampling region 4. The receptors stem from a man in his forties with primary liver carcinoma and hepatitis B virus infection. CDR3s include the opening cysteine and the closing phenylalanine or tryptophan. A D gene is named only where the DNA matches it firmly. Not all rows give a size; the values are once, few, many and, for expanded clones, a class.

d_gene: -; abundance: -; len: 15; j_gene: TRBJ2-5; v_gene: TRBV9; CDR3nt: TGTGCCAGCACCAGTAGTTGGGGGGGCCATGAGACCCTGTACTTC; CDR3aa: CASTSSWGGHETLYF
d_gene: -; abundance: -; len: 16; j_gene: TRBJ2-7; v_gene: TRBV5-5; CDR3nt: TGTGCCAGCAGCTTGGTTATAGGAGCGGAAATATGGGAGCAGTATTTC; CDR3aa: CASSLVIGAEIWEQYF
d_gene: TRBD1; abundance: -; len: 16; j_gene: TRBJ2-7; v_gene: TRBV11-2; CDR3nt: TGTGCCATCAGCTTAGCAGGGGGCCCCTATGACTACAAGCAGTACTTC; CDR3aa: CAISLAGGPYDYKQYF
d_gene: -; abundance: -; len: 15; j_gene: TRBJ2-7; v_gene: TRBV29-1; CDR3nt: TGCAGCGTTGGTGAGAGGGGGGAGTCCATCTACGACCAGTACTTC; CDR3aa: CSVGERGESIYDQYF
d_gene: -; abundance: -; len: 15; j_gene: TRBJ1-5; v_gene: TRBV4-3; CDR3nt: TGCGCCAGCAGCCAAGACCCGGACGGGAATCAGCCCCAGCATTTT; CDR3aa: CASSQDPDGNQPQHF
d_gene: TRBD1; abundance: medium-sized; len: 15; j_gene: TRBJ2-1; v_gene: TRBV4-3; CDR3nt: TGCGCCAGCAGCCAATTTCAGGGGGCTAGCGATGAGCAGTTCTTC; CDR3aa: CASSQFQGASDEQFF
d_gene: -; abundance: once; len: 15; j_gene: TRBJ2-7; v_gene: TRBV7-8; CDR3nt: TGTGTCAGCAGCCTAGCGACGACCGGCTCCTACGAGCAATACTTC; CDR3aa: CVSSLATTGSYEQYF
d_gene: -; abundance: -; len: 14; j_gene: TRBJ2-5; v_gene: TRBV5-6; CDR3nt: TGTGCCAGCGGCTCCCTTGGGGTCCAAGAGACCCACTACTTC; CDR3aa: CASGSLGVQETHYF
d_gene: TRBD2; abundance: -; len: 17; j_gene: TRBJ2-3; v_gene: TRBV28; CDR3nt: TGTGCCAGCAGTTCCGGGACTAGCGGGACGTATCCAGATACGCAGTATTTT; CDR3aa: CASSSGTSGTYPDTQYF
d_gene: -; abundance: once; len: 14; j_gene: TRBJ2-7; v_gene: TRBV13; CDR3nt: TGTACCGGCAGCTCCTATACTTATTCGGGCGAGCAGTACTTC; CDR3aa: CTGSSYTYSGEQYF
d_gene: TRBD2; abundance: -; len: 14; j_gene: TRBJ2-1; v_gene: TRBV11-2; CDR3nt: TGTGCCAGCAGTACTAGCGGGTTCTACAATGGGCAGTTCTTC; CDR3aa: CASSTSGFYNGQFF
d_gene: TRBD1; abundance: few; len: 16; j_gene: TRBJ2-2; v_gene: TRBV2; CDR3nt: TGTACTAGCAGGCCCGGGACAGGGCGATCCACCGGGGAGCTGTTTTTT; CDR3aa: CTSRPGTGRSTGELFF
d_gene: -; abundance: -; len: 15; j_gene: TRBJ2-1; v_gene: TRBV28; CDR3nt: TGCGCCAGCAGCTTCGGGAGCAGATTCTACAATGAGCAGTTCTTC; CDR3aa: CASSFGSRFYNEQFF
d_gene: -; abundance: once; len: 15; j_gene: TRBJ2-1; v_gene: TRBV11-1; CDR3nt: TGTGTCAGCAGCTTCCAGGGACCGCTGGACAATGAGCAGTTCTTC; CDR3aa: CVSSFQGPLDNEQFF
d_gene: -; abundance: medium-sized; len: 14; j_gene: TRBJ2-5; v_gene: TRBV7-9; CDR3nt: TGTGCCAGCAGCTTATCCAGGGGAGAAGAGACCCAGTACTTC; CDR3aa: CASSLSRGEETQYF
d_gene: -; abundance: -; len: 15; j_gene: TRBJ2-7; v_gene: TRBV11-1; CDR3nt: TGTGCCAGCAGCTCATCCCGGGACACCTCCTATGAACAGTACTTC; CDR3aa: CASSSSRDTSYEQYF
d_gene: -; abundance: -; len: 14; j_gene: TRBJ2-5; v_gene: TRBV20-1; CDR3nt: TGCAGTGCTAGAGATAGGGCTTTTCAAGAGACCCAGTACTTC; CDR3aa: CSARDRAFQETQYF
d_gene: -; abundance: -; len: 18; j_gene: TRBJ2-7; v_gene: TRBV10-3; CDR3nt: TGTGCGATCAGGGCTCCCCTCGGGGCTAGCCTTACGTCTGGCGAGCAGTACTTC; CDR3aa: CAIRAPLGASLTSGEQYF
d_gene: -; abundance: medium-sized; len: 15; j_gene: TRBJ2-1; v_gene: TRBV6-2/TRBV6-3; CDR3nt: TGTGCCAGCAGTAACAGGAACAACAGGGAAAATGAGCAGTTCTTC; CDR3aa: CASSNRNNRENEQFF
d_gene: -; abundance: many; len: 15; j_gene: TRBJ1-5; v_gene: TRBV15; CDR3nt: TGTGCCACCAGCAGAGACCCTCGTAGCAATCAGCCCCAGCATTTT; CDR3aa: CATSRDPRSNQPQHF
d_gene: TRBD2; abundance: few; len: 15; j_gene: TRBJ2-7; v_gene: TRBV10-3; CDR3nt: TGTACCATCAGTGAGGGGACTAGTGGTGAATACGAGCAGTACTTC; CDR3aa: CTISEGTSGEYEQYF
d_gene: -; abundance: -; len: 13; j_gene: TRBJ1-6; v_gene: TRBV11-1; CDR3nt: TGTGCCAGCAGCCTGACATTGGTCTCACCCCTCCACTTT; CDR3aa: CASSLTLVSPLHF
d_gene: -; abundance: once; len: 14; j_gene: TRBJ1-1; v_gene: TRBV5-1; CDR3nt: TGCGCCAGCTGCTTGCTCGAGACAGTGACCCAAGCTTTCTTT; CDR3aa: CASCLLETVTQAFF
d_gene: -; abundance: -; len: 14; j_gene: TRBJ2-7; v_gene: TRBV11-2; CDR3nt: TGTGCCAGCAGCTATAAGAGGAACTCATACGAGCAGTACTTC; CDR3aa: CASSYKRNSYEQYF
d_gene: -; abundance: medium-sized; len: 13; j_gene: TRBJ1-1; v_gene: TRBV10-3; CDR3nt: TGTGCCATCAGTGAGTCGAAGGGGGCTGAAGCTTTCTTT; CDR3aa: CAISESKGAEAFF
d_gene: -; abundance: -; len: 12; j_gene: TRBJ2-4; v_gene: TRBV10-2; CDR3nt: TGCACCAGCAGCCACCAAAGGGCCATTCACTACTTC; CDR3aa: CTSSHQRAIHYF
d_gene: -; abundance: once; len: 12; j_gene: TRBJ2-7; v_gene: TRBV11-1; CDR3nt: TGTGCCAGCAGTCCAAACAGCTACGAGCTGTACTTC; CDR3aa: CASSPNSYELYF
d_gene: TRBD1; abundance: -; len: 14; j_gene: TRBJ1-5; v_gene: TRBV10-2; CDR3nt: TGCGCCAGCAGTGAGACCGCAGGGGGTCAGCCCCAGCATTTT; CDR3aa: CASSETAGGQPQHF
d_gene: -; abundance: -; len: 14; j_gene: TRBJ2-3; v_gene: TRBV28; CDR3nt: TGTGTCAACAGTAAGTCGGTGGTCACAGATACGCAGTATTTT; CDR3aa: CVNSKSVVTDTQYF
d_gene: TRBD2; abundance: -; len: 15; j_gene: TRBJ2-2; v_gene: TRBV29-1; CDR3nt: TGCAGCCCTGGGACTAGCGCGGCGAACACCAGGGAGCTGTTTTTT; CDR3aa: CSPGTSAANTRELFF
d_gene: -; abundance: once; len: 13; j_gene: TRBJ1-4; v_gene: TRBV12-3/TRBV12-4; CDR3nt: TGTGCCAGAAGTTTATCTGGGTTAGAAAAACTATTTTTT; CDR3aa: CARSLSGLEKLFF
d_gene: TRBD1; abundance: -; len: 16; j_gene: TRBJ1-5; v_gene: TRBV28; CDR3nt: TGTGTCAGCAGTTCACGCACAGGGGGATTCAATCAGCCCCAGCATTTT; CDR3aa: CVSSSRTGGFNQPQHF
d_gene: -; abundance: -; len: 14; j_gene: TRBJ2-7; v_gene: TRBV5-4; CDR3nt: TGTGCTAGCATCCCCGACATCTCATCCAGCGAGCAGTACTTC; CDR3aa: CASIPDISSSEQYF
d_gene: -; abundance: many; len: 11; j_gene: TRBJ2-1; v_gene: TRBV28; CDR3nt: TGTGCCAGCGGAGTCAGGAATGAGCAGTTCTTC; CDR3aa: CASGVRNEQFF
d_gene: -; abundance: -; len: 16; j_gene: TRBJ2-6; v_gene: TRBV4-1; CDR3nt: TGCGCCAGCGGCCAATATCAGGGCTCTGGGGCCAACGTCCTAACTTTC; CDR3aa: CASGQYQGSGANVLTF
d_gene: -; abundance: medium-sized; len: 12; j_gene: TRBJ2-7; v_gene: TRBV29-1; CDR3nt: TGCAGCGTGTCCCCAGGGAGCTACGAGCAGTACTTC; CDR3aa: CSVSPGSYEQYF
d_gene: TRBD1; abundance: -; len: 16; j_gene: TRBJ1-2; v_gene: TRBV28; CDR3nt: TGTGCCAGCGGTACACGCCCCGGGACAGGGACCTATGGCTACACCTTC; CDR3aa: CASGTRPGTGTYGYTF
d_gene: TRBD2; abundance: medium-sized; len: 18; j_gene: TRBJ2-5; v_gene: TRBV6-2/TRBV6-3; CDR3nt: TGTGCCAGCAGCCCTACCCGTCGGACTAGCGGGAGAAGGGAGACCCAGTACTTC; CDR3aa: CASSPTRRTSGRRETQYF
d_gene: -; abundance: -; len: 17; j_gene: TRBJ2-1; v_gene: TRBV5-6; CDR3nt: TGTGCCAGCAGCTCTAACCTACAGGGGCGGGGGAACAATGAGCAGTTCTTC; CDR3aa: CASSSNLQGRGNNEQFF
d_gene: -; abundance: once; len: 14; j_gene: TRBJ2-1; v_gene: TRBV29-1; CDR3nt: TGCAGCGTTGATCTGTGCGAGAACTACAATGAGCAGTTCTTC; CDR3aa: CSVDLCENYNEQFF
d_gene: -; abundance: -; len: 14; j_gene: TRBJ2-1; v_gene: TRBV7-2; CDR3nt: TGTGCCAGCAGCTTAATGAGCGTCTCAAAAGAGCAGTTCTTC; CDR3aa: CASSLMSVSKEQFF
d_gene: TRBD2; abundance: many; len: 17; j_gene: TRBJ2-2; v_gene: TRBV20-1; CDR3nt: TGCAGTGCTTCCTCAGGACTAGCGGGTTTGAACACCGGGGAGCTGTTTTTT; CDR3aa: CSASSGLAGLNTGELFF
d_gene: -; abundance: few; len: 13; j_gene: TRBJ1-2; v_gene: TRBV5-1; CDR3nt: TGCGCCAGCAGCTTGGAGGCAAAATATGGCTACACCTTC; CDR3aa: CASSLEAKYGYTF
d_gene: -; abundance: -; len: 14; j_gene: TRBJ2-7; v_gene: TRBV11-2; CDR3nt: TGTGCCAGTAACTCCAACAGGGACTCCTACGAGCAGTACTTC; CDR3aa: CASNSNRDSYEQYF
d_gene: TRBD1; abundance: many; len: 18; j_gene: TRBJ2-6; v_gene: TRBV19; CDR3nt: TGTGCCAGTAGCATCCCGACAGGGATAACTTCTGGGGCCAACGTCCTGACTTTC; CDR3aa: CASSIPTGITSGANVLTF
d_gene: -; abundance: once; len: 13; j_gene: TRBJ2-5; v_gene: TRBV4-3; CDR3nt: TGCGCCAGCGGGCAAGACCGACAAAAGAACAAGTACTTC; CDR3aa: CASGQDRQKNKYF
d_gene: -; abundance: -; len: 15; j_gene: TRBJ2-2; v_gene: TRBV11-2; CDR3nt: TGTGCCAGCAGCCCCATCAGGAGGGCAACCGGGGAGCTGTTTTTT; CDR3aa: CASSPIRRATGELFF
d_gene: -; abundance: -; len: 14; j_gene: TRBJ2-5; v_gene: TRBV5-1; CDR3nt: TGCGCTAACAGCTTGGAGGCGGGGTCGGGGACCCAGTACTTC; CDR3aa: CANSLEAGSGTQYF
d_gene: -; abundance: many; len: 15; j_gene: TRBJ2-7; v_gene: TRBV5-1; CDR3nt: TGCGCCAGCAGCTTACAACCGGGATCCTTCTACGAGCAGTACTTC; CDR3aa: CASSLQPGSFYEQYF
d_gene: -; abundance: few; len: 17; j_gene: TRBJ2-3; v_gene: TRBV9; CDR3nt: TGTGCCAGCAGCGTAGGGGCAGGGACCTCTGGGACAGATACGCAGTATTTT; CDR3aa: CASSVGAGTSGTDTQYF
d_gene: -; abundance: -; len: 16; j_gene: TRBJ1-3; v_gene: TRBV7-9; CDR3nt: TGTGCCAGCAACCCACCCTCCGGGGTGAGTGGAAATACCATATATTTT; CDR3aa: CASNPPSGVSGNTIYF
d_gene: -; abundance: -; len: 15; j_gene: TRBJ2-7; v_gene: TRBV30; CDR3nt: TGTGCCTGGAGTCTACCGGCGGCGGGAACCTACGAGCAGTACTTC; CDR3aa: CAWSLPAAGTYEQYF